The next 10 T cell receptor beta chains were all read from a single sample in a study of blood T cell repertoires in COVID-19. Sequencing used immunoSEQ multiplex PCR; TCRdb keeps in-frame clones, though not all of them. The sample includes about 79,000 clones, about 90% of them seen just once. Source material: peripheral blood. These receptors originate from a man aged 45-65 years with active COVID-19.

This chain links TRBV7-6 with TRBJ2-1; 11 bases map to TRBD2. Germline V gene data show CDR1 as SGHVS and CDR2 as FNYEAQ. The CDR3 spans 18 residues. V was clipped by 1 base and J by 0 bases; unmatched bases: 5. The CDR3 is CASSLGLAGISSYNEQFF. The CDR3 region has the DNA TGTGCCAGCAGCTTAGGACTAGCGGGGATAAGCTCCTACAATGAGCAGTTCTTC.

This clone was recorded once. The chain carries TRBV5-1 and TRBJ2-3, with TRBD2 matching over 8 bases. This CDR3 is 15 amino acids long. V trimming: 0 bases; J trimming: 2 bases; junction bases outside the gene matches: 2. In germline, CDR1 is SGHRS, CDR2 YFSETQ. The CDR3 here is CASSLGRGATDTQYF. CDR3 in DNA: TGCGCCAGCAGCTTGGGGCGGGGGGCCACAGATACGCAGTATTTT.

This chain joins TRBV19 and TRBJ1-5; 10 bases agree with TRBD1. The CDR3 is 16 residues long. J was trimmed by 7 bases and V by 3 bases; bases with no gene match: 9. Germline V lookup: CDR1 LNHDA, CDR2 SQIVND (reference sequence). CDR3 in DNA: TGTGCCAGTAGTATCTATGAGACAGGGGGCGGACAGCCCCAGCATTTT. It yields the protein CASSIYETGGGQPQHF.

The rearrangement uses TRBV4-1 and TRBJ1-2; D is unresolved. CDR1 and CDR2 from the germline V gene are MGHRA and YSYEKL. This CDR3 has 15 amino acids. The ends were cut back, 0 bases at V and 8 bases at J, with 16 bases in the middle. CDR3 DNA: TGCGCCAGCAGCCAAGAGATACAGTCTTTTAAGGGCTACACCTTC. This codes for CASSQEIQSFKGYTF.

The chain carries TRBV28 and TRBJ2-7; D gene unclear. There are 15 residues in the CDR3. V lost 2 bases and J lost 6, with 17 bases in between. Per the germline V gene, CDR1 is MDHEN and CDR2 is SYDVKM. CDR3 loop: CASSLPSVAGFEQYF. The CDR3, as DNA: TGTGCCAGCAGTTTACCAAGCGTAGCTGGTTTCGAGCAGTACTTC.

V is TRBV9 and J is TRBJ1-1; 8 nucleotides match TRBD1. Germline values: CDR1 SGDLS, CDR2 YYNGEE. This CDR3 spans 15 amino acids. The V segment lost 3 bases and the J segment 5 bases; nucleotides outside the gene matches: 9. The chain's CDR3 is CASSAMTGAVTEAFF. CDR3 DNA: TGTGCCAGCAGCGCAATGACAGGGGCGGTAACTGAAGCTTTCTTT.

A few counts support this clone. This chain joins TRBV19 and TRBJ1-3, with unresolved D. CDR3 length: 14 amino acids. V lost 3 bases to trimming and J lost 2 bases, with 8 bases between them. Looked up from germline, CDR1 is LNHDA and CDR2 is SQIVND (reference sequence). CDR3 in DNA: TGTGCCAGTAGTATGACTTTCACTGGAAACACCATATATTTT. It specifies CASSMTFTGNTIYF.

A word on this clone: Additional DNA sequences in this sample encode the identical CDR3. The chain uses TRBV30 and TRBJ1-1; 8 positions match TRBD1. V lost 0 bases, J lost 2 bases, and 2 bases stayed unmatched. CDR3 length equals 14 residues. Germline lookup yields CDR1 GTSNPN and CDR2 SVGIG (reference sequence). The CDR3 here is CAWSVGQGNTEAFF. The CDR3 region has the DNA TGTGCCTGGAGTGTAGGACAGGGTAACACTGAAGCTTTCTTT.

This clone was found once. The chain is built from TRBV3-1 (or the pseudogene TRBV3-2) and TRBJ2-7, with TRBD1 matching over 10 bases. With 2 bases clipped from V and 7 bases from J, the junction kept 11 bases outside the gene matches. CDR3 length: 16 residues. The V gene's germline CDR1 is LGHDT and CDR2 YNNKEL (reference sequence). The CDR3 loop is CASSQPLGQGFREQYF. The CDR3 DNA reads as TGTGCCAGCAGCCAACCCCTGGGACAGGGGTTTCGGGAGCAGTACTTC.

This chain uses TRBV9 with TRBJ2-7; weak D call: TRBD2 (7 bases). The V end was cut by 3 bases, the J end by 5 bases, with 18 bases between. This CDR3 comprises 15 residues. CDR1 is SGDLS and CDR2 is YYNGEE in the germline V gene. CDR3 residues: CASSAHGGGANEQYF. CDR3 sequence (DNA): TGTGCCAGCAGCGCTCACGGAGGGGGGGCCAACGAGCAGTACTTC.